The 9 T cell receptor beta chains reported below all come from one sample, sequenced in a study of blood T cell repertoires in COVID-19. Produced via immunoSEQ multiplex PCR; TCRdb's table is partial and in-frame only. Here the sample spans under 75,000 clones, around four fifths being singletons. Sample: peripheral blood. All receptors come from a woman aged 45-59 years with active or convalescent COVID-19.

The rearrangement joins TRBV29-1 to TRBJ2-7; the D gene is possibly TRBD2 (5 bases). Germline CDR1 reads SQVTM; CDR2 reads ANQGSEA. The V and J ends lost 2 bases and 4 bases respectively, with 12 bases between them. This CDR3 has 13 amino acids. The DNA of the CDR3 is TGCAGCGTTGAAAGTGCGGGCCCATACGAGCAGTACTTC. It is translated as CSVESAGPYEQYF.

This clone was seen a few times. The genes are TRBV5-1 and TRBJ2-5; D gene ambiguous. The CDR3 sequence is 11 residues long. Germline values: CDR1 SGHRS, CDR2 YFSETQ. V was cut by 4 bases and J by 2 bases, with 3 bases left in between. This CDR3 reads CASSIQETQYF. In nucleotides, the CDR3 is TGCGCCAGCAGCATACAAGAGACCCAGTACTTC.

This clone came up a few times. The gene calls are TRBV3-1 (or the pseudogene TRBV3-2) and TRBJ2-1; no clear D gene. The CDR3 is 15 residues long. V was pared by 0 bases and J by 0 bases, with 6 bases between. Germline values: CDR1 LGHDT, CDR2 YNNKEL (reference sequence). In DNA form, the CDR3 reads TGTGCCAGCAGCCAAGATATTAGCTCCTACAATGAGCAGTTCTTC. Its translation is CASSQDISSYNEQFF.

The sample holds one count of this clone. The CDR3 is CASSRQRGREGLYNQPQHF. In DNA, the CDR3 is TGTGCCAGCTCACGGCAGCGAGGCAGGGAAGGGTTATACAATCAGCCCCAGCATTTT. The chain uses TRBV18 and TRBJ1-5; the D gene is possibly TRBD1 (5 bases). Trimming cost V 4 bases and J 3 bases, with 25 bases left between them. Germline CDR1 reads KGHSH; CDR2 reads LQKENI. The CDR3 runs 19 residues.

DNA of the CDR3: TGCGCCAGCAGCTCTACTAGCGCCACCGGGGAGCTGTTTTTT. Residues: CASSSTSATGELFF. The gene calls are TRBV4-1 and TRBJ2-2, with 7 bases fitting TRBD2. CDR3 length equals 14 residues. The junction had 4 bases not matched to a gene; V was cut back by 5 bases and J by 4 bases. Looked up from germline, CDR1 is MGHRA and CDR2 is YSYEKL.

This chain uses TRBV28 with TRBJ1-1; 7 nucleotides match TRBD1. The trim removed 5 bases at V and 4 bases at J, leaving 13 bases unmatched. CDR3 size: 16 residues. Germline CDR1 MDHEN, CDR2 SYDVKM. CDR3 DNA sequence: TGTGCCAGCAGTCCCTGGACAGGTTCTGCCAGCACTGAAGCTTTCTTT. The encoded protein is CASSPWTGSASTEAFF.

The rearrangement uses TRBV18 and TRBJ2-1; 10 nucleotides line up with TRBD2. CDR3 size: 15 residues. Germline CDR1 is KGHSH and CDR2 is LQKENI. V lost 4 bases and J lost 3; bases outside the gene matches: 3. CDR3 amino acids: CASSRAGGLYNEQFF. The CDR3 bases are TGTGCCAGCTCACGAGCGGGAGGGCTCTACAATGAGCAGTTCTTC.

The V gene is TRBV7-9, the J gene TRBJ2-7; D is unclear. This CDR3 contains 14 residues. Germline V gives CDR1 SEHNR, CDR2 FQNEAQ (reference sequence). Trimming took 5 bases from V and 0 from J, leaving 11 bases between them. Written as DNA, the CDR3 is TGTGCCAGCAGCCAAACAGTGGACTCCTACGAGCAGTACTTC. Encoded protein: CASSQTVDSYEQYF.

The chain employs TRBV6-5 and TRBJ2-2; D remains ambiguous. CDR1 MNHEY and CDR2 SVGAGI come from the germline V gene. The V end was cut by 6 bases, the J end by 1 base, with 12 bases between. The CDR3 sequence is 15 residues long. The CDR3 coding sequence is TGTGCCAGCAGCAGTAAAGACTTGAACACCGGGGAGCTGTTTTTT. It is translated as CASSSKDLNTGELFF.